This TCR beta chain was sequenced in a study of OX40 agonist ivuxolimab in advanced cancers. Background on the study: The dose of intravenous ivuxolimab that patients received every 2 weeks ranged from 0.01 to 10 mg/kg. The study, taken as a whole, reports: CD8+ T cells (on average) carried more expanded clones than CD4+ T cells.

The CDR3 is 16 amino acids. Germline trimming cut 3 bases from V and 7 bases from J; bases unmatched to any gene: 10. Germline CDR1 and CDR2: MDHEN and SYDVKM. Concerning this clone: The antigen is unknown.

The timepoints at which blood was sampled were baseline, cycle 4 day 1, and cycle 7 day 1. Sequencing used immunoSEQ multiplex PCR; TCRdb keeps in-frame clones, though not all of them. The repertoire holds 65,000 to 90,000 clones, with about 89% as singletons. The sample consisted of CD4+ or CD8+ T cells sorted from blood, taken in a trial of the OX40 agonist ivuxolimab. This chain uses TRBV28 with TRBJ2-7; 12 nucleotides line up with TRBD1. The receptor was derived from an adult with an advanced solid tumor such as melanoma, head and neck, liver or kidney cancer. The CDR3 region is CASSFISGQGAREQYF. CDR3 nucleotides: TGTGCCAGCAGTTTTATATCGGGACAGGGGGCTCGGGAGCAGTACTTC.